The source of this T cell receptor (beta chain) is a study of T cell responses to AZD1222 COVID-19 vaccine. Study outcomes and limitations: A mostly white British donor set with more females was recruited, and clonal diversity was possibly underestimated. All repertoire sampling was performed exclusively after the peak T cell response.

Remarks on this clone: Its antigen is unknown.

Germline lookup yields CDR1 SGHDT and CDR2 YYEEEE. The V and J ends lost 0 bases and 5 bases respectively, with 12 bases between them. This CDR3 contains 14 residues. Generated by immunoSEQ multiplex PCR, the TCRdb table keeps only in-frame clones and is missing some. The sample carries 100,000 to 150,000 clones, 90% recorded once. The sample here was peripheral blood, taken on day 0 of AZD1222 vaccination. This sequence originates from an adult in good health. The J gene is TRBJ2-7, the V gene TRBV5-6; maybe TRBD1 (5 bases). Here the CDR3 reads CASSLGGREDEQYF. The CDR3 bases are TGTGCCAGCAGCTTGGGGGGCAGGGAAGACGAGCAGTACTTC.